This passage covers 28 T cell receptor beta chains from one sample sequenced in a study of cytomegalovirus exposure and HLA in healthy donors. Both 60 Vbeta primers and 13 Jbeta primers went into the PCR. Clones were read by immunoSEQ multiplex PCR, and TCRdb kept only the in-frame ones, dropping some. The table includes about 140,000 clones, 82% detected once. The specimen was PBMCs. These receptors were collected from a young man in good health and CMV-seropositive.

In DNA, the CDR3 is TGTGCCAGCAGGGCCGGGACAGGGGGCTGGGGCTACACCTTC. This encodes CASRAGTGGWGYTF. This sequence joins TRBV5-4 and TRBJ1-2; the match to TRBD1 covers 12 bases. The CDR3 extends over 14 amino acids. With V trimmed by 5 bases and J by 8 bases, 7 bases remained unmatched. Germline V CDR1 and CDR2: SGHNT, YYREEE (reference sequence). Together with reference TRBV5-4 and TRBJ1-2, the CDR3 gives the full variable domain: ETGVTQSPTHLIKTRGQQVTLRCSSQSGHNTVSWYQQALGQGPQFIFQYYREEENGRGNFPPRFSGLQFPNYSSELNVNALELDDSALYLCASRAGTGGWGYTFGSGTRLTVV.

The chain is built from TRBV28 and TRBJ2-1; D might be TRBD1 (6 bases). V was shortened by 6 bases and J by 9 bases, with 21 bases between the two germline ends. The germline V gene encodes CDR1 MDHEN and CDR2 SYDVKM. The CDR3 runs to 15 residues. The CDR3 bases are TGTGCCAGCAGCCCTACAGGGATAATCGTCGGTGAGCAGTTCTTC. Amino acid sequence: CASSPTGIIVGEQFF.

The chain employs TRBV11-2 and TRBJ2-7, with TRBD2 matching over 7 bases. Germline lookup yields CDR1 SGHAT and CDR2 FQNNGV. This CDR3 spans 13 amino acids. J gave up 1 base and V 5 bases, and 2 bases lay outside the gene matches. The CDR3: CASSVRGSYEQYF. CDR3 sequence (DNA): TGTGCCAGCAGCGTGCGGGGGTCCTACGAGCAGTACTTC.

This chain links TRBV15 with TRBJ1-5, with TRBD1 matching 8 bases. After removal of 5 bases from V and 7 bases from J, the junction contained 4 bases not matched to a gene. The CDR3 runs to 13 residues. Per germline, CDR1 LNHNV and CDR2 YYDKDF (reference sequence). The CDR3 reads CATSGQGRQPQHF. CDR3 nucleotides: TGTGCCACCAGCGGACAGGGAAGGCAGCCCCAGCATTTT. Using reference TRBV15 and TRBJ1-5 for the parts outside the CDR3, the full variable domain is DAMVIQNPRYQVTQFGKPVTLSCSQTLNHNVMYWYQQKSSQAPKLLFHYYDKDFNNEADTPDNFQSRRPNTSFCFLDIRSPGLGDTAMYLCATSGQGRQPQHFGDGTRLSIL.

A single count supports this clone. The chain couples TRBV27 to TRBJ2-1; D may be TRBD2 (5 bases). Germline V CDR1 and CDR2: MNHEY, SMNVEV (reference sequence). The CDR3 length is 14 residues. Trimming took 2 bases from V and 6 from J, leaving 11 bases between them. The DNA for the CDR3 is TGTGCCAGCAGTTTAGGCGACTACCCCAATGAGCAGTTCTTC. Protein product: CASSLGDYPNEQFF.

The CDR3 bases are TGTGCCAGCATCGGGGAATCCTACAATGAGCAGTTCTTC. Amino acid sequence: CASIGESYNEQFF. The chain uses TRBV6-5 and TRBJ2-1, with a tentative D call TRBD2 (5 bases). Trimming removed 7 bases at V and 1 base at J, with 8 bases between. This CDR3 is built from 13 residues. Germline loops: CDR1 MNHEY, CDR2 SVGAGI.

This rearrangement joins TRBV14 to TRBJ2-2; TRBD1 matches 8 bases. The CDR3 is made up of 17 amino acids. After removal of 3 bases from V and 5 bases from J, the junction contained 11 bases not matched to a gene. Germline assignment: CDR1 SGHDN and CDR2 FVKESK. CDR3 sequence reads: CASSQHVGQGITGELFF. CDR3 nucleotide sequence: TGTGCCAGCAGCCAGCACGTCGGACAGGGAATTACCGGGGAGCTGTTTTTT.

The rearrangement links TRBV11-3 to TRBJ1-4, with TRBD1 identical over 7 bases. V trimming: 3 bases; J trimming: 5 bases; junction bases outside the gene matches: 3. The CDR3 contains 14 residues. CDR1 SGHNT and CDR2 YENEEA come from the germline V gene. This CDR3 is CASSLGQPNEKLFF. The CDR3, as DNA: TGTGCCAGCAGCTTGGGACAGCCCAATGAAAAACTGTTTTTT.

V is TRBV28 and J is TRBJ1-1; possibly TRBD1 for D (5 bases). The CDR3 extends over 14 amino acids. From germline, CDR1 is MDHEN and CDR2 SYDVKM. The V end was cut by 5 bases, the J end by 5 bases, with 15 bases between. For the CDR3, the DNA is TGTGCCAGCAGTGCCCCGGGGGATGAAACTGAAGCTTTCTTT. This sequence encodes CASSAPGDETEAFF.

The gene calls are TRBV6-5 and TRBJ2-7, with 7 nucleotides matching TRBD2. From germline, CDR1 is MNHEY and CDR2 SVGAGI. This CDR3 is 15 amino acids long. V shed 0 bases and J 4 bases; nucleotides not matched to a gene: 6. CDR3 region: CASSYSGGSGYEQYF. The CDR3 bases are TGTGCCAGCAGTTACTCGGGCGGGAGTGGTTACGAGCAGTACTTC.

This chain links TRBV6-1 with TRBJ2-4, with 7 bases aligning to TRBD1. The CDR3 runs to 14 residues. CDR1 and CDR2 from the germline V gene are MNHNS and SASEGT. Unmatched junction bases numbered 5, after V lost 5 bases and J lost 4 bases. The CDR3 nucleotides are TGTGCCAGCAGTTTAGGGACAGCGAAAAACATTCAGTACTTC. It codes for CASSLGTAKNIQYF.

This chain uses TRBV27 with TRBJ1-5; D call uncertain. V lost 6 bases and J 3 bases, leaving 9 bases between the germline ends. Germline loops: CDR1 MNHEY, CDR2 SMNVEV (reference sequence). This CDR3 comprises 13 residues. The CDR3 here is CASSPNSNQPQHF. CDR3 sequence (DNA): TGTGCCAGCAGCCCTAACTCCAATCAGCCCCAGCATTTT.

In this sample, this clone turned up a few times. CDR3 protein: CASSLSTRQLFF. CDR3 nucleotide sequence: TGTGCCAGCAGCCTTTCGACAAGGCAACTGTTTTTT. J is TRBJ1-4 and V is TRBV14; D ambiguous. Trimming pared 4 bases from V and 12 bases from J, leaving 12 bases between. Germline lookup yields CDR1 SGHDN and CDR2 FVKESK. The CDR3 totals 12 residues.

This clone was seen once. The J gene is TRBJ2-2, the V gene TRBV6-6; TRBD2 agrees at 7 bases. Germline V gives CDR1 MNHNY, CDR2 SVGAGI (reference sequence). V shed 2 bases, J shed 2 bases, and the junction held 5 bases outside the gene matches. The CDR3 loop spans 16 amino acids. This chain's CDR3 is CASSYEGGGNTGELFF. CDR3 in DNA: TGTGCCAGCAGTTACGAAGGCGGGGGAAACACCGGGGAGCTGTTTTTT.

The gene calls are TRBV5-1 and TRBJ2-7, with TRBD1 matching 7 bases. CDR3 length equals 14 residues. After removal of 0 bases from V and 5 bases from J, the junction contained 5 bases not matched to a gene. Per the germline V gene, CDR1 is SGHRS and CDR2 is YFSETQ. The CDR3 sequence: CASSLVQGVNEQYF. As DNA, the CDR3 is TGCGCCAGCAGCTTGGTCCAGGGGGTAAACGAGCAGTACTTC.

The chain recombines TRBV2 with TRBJ2-1; D possibly corresponds to TRBD2 (6 bases). The CDR3 loop spans 14 amino acids. V lost 4 bases and J lost 3, with 10 bases in between. From germline, CDR1 is SNHLY and CDR2 FYNNEI. CDR3 residues: CASSVRGIYNEQFF. The CDR3 region has the DNA TGTGCCAGCAGTGTTCGCGGGATCTACAATGAGCAGTTCTTC.

This rearrangement joins TRBV16 to TRBJ1-1, with 8 bases matching TRBD1. CDR1 KGHSY and CDR2 FQNENV come from the germline V gene. The CDR3 contains 15 residues. V was pared by 4 bases and J by 7 bases, with 11 bases of the junction left unmatched. CDR3 in DNA: TGTGCCAGCAGCCCAGTGAGGCAGGGGGCAAGTGAAGCTTTCTTT. It yields the protein CASSPVRQGASEAFF.

The chain couples TRBV30 to TRBJ1-4; 7 positions match TRBD1. The V and J ends lost 2 bases and 8 bases, in that order; junction bases with no gene match: 11. The CDR3 extends over 15 amino acids. The germline V gene has CDR1 GTSNPN and CDR2 SVGIG (reference sequence). The DNA of the CDR3 is TGTGCCTGGAGTACACGGACAGGTTGGGGGGAAAAACTGTTTTTT. Translated: CAWSTRTGWGEKLFF.

V gene TRBV7-6 combines with J gene TRBJ1-6, with TRBD1 matching 9 bases. The CDR3 runs to 18 residues. Looked up from germline, CDR1 is SGHVS and CDR2 is FNYEAQ. With 5 bases clipped from V and 4 bases from J, the junction kept 12 bases outside the gene matches. The CDR3 sequence is CASSGDGGQGYYNSPLHF. The CDR3 DNA sequence: TGTGCCAGCAGCGGCGACGGGGGACAGGGATATTATAATTCACCCCTCCACTTT.

The chain recombines TRBV6-1 with TRBJ2-7; D might be TRBD2 (5 bases). Germline CDR1 is MNHNS and CDR2 is SASEGT. V lost 6 bases to trimming and J lost 5 bases, with 11 bases between them. The CDR3 loop spans 12 amino acids. The CDR3 coding sequence is TGTGCCAGCAGGGACCTCGGGAACGAGCAGTACTTC. It yields the protein CASRDLGNEQYF.

The rearrangement uses TRBV28 and TRBJ2-7; TRBD2 matches at 7 bases. Germline V gene sequence: CDR1 MDHEN, CDR2 SYDVKM. This CDR3 has 11 residues. The V and J ends lost 7 bases and 6 bases, in that order; junction bases with no gene match: 3. The CDR3 DNA reads TGTGCCAGCACCCCGGGGGGCGAGCAGTACTTC. The encoded protein is CASTPGGEQYF.

The chain carries TRBV7-9 and TRBJ2-1; 14 bases are shared with TRBD2. CDR3 size: 14 residues. Germline loops: CDR1 SEHNR, CDR2 FQNEAQ (reference sequence). J was trimmed by 9 bases and V by 6 bases; bases with no gene match: 4. CDR3 residues: CASSPGTSGSEQFF. The DNA for the CDR3 is TGTGCCAGCAGTCCCGGGACTAGCGGGAGTGAGCAGTTCTTC.

The chain has TRBV7-8 and TRBJ2-7, with D possibly being TRBD1 (5 bases). CDR1 SGHVS and CDR2 FQNEAQ come from the germline V gene. V was cut by 0 bases and J by 3 bases, with 12 bases left in between. The CDR3 length is 15 residues. DNA for the CDR3: TGTGCCAGCAGCTTAGCGGGGCGCCGGCGCTACGAGCAGTACTTC. Encoded protein: CASSLAGRRRYEQYF.

This chain uses TRBV28 with TRBJ2-1, with D perhaps TRBD2 (6 bases). The CDR3 is 14 amino acids. Trimming pared 7 bases from V and 1 base from J, leaving 11 bases between. The germline CDR1 and CDR2 sequences are MDHEN and SYDVKM. DNA of the CDR3: TGTGCCAGCACCGCTGGAGGGTCCTACAATGAGCAGTTCTTC. Its protein product is CASTAGGSYNEQFF.

In this sample, this clone turned up once. The genes are TRBV19 and TRBJ2-3, with 9 bases that match TRBD1. The CDR3 loop spans 15 amino acids. Germline CDR1 and CDR2: LNHDA and SQIVND (reference sequence). J lost 4 bases, V lost 5 bases, and 7 bases had no gene match. The CDR3 here is CASSVRQGGADTQYF. The CDR3 DNA reads as TGTGCCAGTAGTGTCCGACAGGGGGGGGCAGATACGCAGTATTTT.

The rearrangement links TRBV4-1 to TRBJ2-2; 11 nucleotides line up with TRBD2. V shed 4 bases and J 1 base; nucleotides not matched to a gene: 5. Germline V lookup: CDR1 MGHRA, CDR2 YSYEKL. The CDR3 runs to 17 residues. The CDR3 loop is CASSPTSGTWNTGELFF. DNA of the CDR3: TGCGCCAGCAGCCCGACTAGCGGGACGTGGAACACCGGGGAGCTGTTTTTT.

J is TRBJ2-5 and V is TRBV7-8; D ambiguous. Trimming left V 1 base short and J 1 base short, with 16 bases between. The CDR3 has 17 amino acids. Per the germline V gene, CDR1 is SGHVS and CDR2 is FQNEAQ. The CDR3 loop reads CASSLVRVRIAQETQYF. Here the CDR3 DNA reads TGTGCCAGCAGCTTAGTCCGGGTTCGGATAGCCCAAGAGACCCAGTACTTC.

The V gene is TRBV29-1, the J gene TRBJ1-1, with 9 bases aligning to TRBD1. CDR1 and CDR2 from the germline V gene are SQVTM and ANQGSEA. Losses at the gene ends were 4 bases for V and 5 bases for J; bases not matched to a gene: 8. The CDR3 is made up of 14 amino acids. CDR3 sequence reads: CSVVYRGRGTEAFF. The CDR3 DNA sequence: TGCAGCGTTGTTTACAGGGGGCGCGGAACTGAAGCTTTCTTT.